Given below is one TCR beta chain in context. Its antigen is not known. Busulfan-fludarabine conditioning, marrow transplant, and cyclophosphamide on days +3 and +4 were administered. The sample belongs to a study of T cells after posttransplantation cyclophosphamide. V was trimmed by 5 bases and J by 1 base, leaving 14 bases between them. CDR3 length: 14 amino acids. CDR1 SQVTM and CDR2 ANQGSEA come from the germline V gene. Study observations and caveats: Donor-recipient repertoire similarity was low at 1-2 months, rising over year one. Tissue-infiltrating T cells from skin or gut overlapped little with blood T cells. TRB clonality was highly associated with recipient CMV seropositivity and reactivation.

Repertoires were generated with immunoSEQ multiplex PCR, while TCRdb's copy carries only in-frame clones and drops some. This sample has some 37,000 clones, with about three quarters found just once. The receptor comes from a female patient aged 40 to 50 who received an allogeneic stem cell transplant from a related donor, was CMV-positive, and had no GVHD. The graft donor may account for some of the T cells. J is TRBJ1-1 and V is TRBV29-1; D is perhaps TRBD1 (6 bases). Source: CD4+ T cells sorted from blood, taken around 2,000 days after a stem cell transplant with posttransplant cyclophosphamide. The CDR3 region is CSVSTGSGNTEAFF. DNA of the CDR3: TGCAGCGTTTCTACAGGGTCCGGGAACACTGAAGCTTTCTTT.